The rows below give T cell receptor beta chains drawn from one sample of a study of OX40 agonist ivuxolimab in advanced cancers. Libraries were prepared by immunoSEQ multiplex PCR; TCRdb keeps only in-frame clonotypes and omits some of them. The sample consists of about 37,000 clones, around 87% of them appearing once. Sequences were derived from CD4+ or CD8+ T cells sorted from blood, sampled in a trial of the OX40 agonist ivuxolimab. The receptor source for this set is an adult with an advanced solid tumor such as melanoma, head and neck, liver or kidney cancer. CDR3s include the opening cysteine and the closing phenylalanine or tryptophan. The D gene is left open where the match is weak. Part of the rows lack a size; the others show once, few, many or a class for expanded clones.

>-|TRBV18|TRBJ2-7|TRBD2
CASSTGTSGGYEQYF
TGTGCCAGCTCAACCGGGACTAGCGGGGGCTACGAGCAGTACTTC
>-|TRBV9|TRBJ2-1|TRBD1
CASSPRTGYRGSKFF
TGTGCCAGCAGCCCACGGACAGGGTATAGGGGTTCGAAGTTCTTC
>-|TRBV10-3|TRBJ2-7|TRBD1
CAISETLQGASYEQYF
TGTGCCATCAGTGAGACCTTACAGGGGGCCTCCTACGAGCAGTACTTC
>-|TRBV6-6|TRBJ1-5|-
CASSPMGSQPQHF
TGTGCCAGCAGTCCCATGGGCAGTCAGCCCCAGCATTTT
>once|TRBV5-1|TRBJ2-3|-
CASSDAGANTDTQYF
TGCGCCAGCAGCGACGCAGGGGCCAACACAGATACGCAGTATTTT
>-|TRBV5-6|TRBJ2-1|-
CASSHRAGSYNEQFF
TGTGCCAGCAGCCATCGAGCAGGTTCCTACAATGAGCAGTTCTTC
>-|TRBV5-5|TRBJ2-7|TRBD2
CASSLQGLASPTYEQYF
TGTGCCAGCAGCCTCCAGGGACTAGCGAGCCCCACCTACGAGCAGTACTTC
>-|TRBV18|TRBJ1-5|-
CASSPSAGSLGNQPQHF
TGTGCCAGCTCCCCGTCGGCGGGGAGCTTGGGCAATCAGCCCCAGCATTTT
>few|TRBV18|TRBJ1-2|TRBD1
CASSPNRGPDGYTF
TGTGCCAGCTCACCAAACAGGGGGCCAGATGGCTACACCTTC
>-|TRBV5-1|TRBJ1-4|TRBD1
CASSLRGQGGEKLFF
TGCGCCAGCAGCTTGAGGGGACAGGGCGGTGAAAAACTGTTTTTT
>-|TRBV6-5|TRBJ1-1|-
CASTQQGYTEAFF
TGTGCCAGCACCCAACAGGGATACACTGAAGCTTTCTTT
>-|TRBV5-5|TRBJ2-7|-
CASSLRRAYEQYF
TGTGCCAGCAGCTTGCGGCGGGCCTACGAGCAGTACTTC
>-|TRBV4-2|TRBJ2-3|TRBD2
CASSNGLAGGTDTQYF
TGTGCCAGCAGCAACGGACTAGCGGGGGGCACAGATACGCAGTATTTT
>-|TRBV5-6|TRBJ2-7|-
CASSLVAVSYEQYF
TGTGCCAGCAGCTTGGTGGCCGTCTCCTACGAGCAGTACTTC
>-|TRBV5-1|TRBJ2-2|-
CASSFNTGELFF
TGCGCCAGCAGCTTTAACACCGGGGAGCTGTTTTTT